This T cell receptor beta chain was recorded in a study of blood T cell repertoires in COVID-19. Across the whole study: In each case, the material was cDNA or gDNA derived from T cells, B-cell-depleted T cells, or PBMCs.

V gave up 6 bases and J gave up 2 bases, with 14 bases separating them. Looked up from germline, CDR1 is MNHEY and CDR2 is SVGAGI. This CDR3 has 14 residues. The method was immunoSEQ multiplex PCR; TCRdb's version includes in-frame clones alone and lacks a portion of them. This sample carries 250,000 to 300,000 clones, approximately 88% of them seen once, and the ten largest clones take roughly 2.2%. Input material: peripheral blood. The sequence came from a man aged 50 or older with acute or convalescent COVID-19. The chain links TRBV6-5 to TRBJ2-7; D uncertain. This chain's CDR3 is CASSFRSRAYEQYF. In nucleotides, the CDR3 is TGTGCCAGCAGCTTTCGGTCCCGGGCCTACGAGCAGTACTTC.